This T cell receptor beta chain stems from a study of response to subunit inactivated influenza vaccine. Trimming took off 0 bases at V and 5 bases at J, with 14 bases between the two ends. Germline values: CDR1 SGHKS, CDR2 YYEKEE (reference sequence). CDR3 size: 16 residues. Using its own MiXCR run on the RT-PCR reads, TCRdb lists one record per CDR3 protein. The data show around 540,000 distinct CDR3 sequences, with about an eighth seen just once and 10% held by the top ten. The sample holds a few counts of this clonotype. Antigen: not known. Findings and caveats of the study: Every seasonal influenza vaccination brings in few new T cells, the authors suggested.

This receptor was taken from a man aged 45-60 years who received an inactivated influenza vaccine. The source material was PBMCs from blood, sampled on the day of vaccination. V gene TRBV5-5 combines with J gene TRBJ2-2; D is perhaps TRBD2 (7 bases). The DNA for the CDR3 is TGTGCCAGCAGCTTGGGCCACGGGGGGCTGACCGGGGAGCTGTTTTTT. It specifies CASSLGHGGLTGELFF.